This TCR beta chain derives from a study of T-cell reconstitution after alpha-beta-depleted transplantation in children. Germline V gives CDR1 DFQATT, CDR2 SNEGSKA (reference sequence). The CDR3 is made up of 12 amino acids. Germline trimming cut 7 bases from V and 5 bases from J; bases unmatched to any gene: 6. Ten or more counts support this clonotype. Antigen: not known. Study-wide results and limits: Surviving thymic progenitors and recipient T cells were the source of high TCRbeta diversity at day 60 in some patients. Several hundred expanded graft clones reportedly gave rise to the alpha-beta T cells present about two months after transplant. When one year had passed after transplant, most T-cell counts and diversity came from newly produced T cells.

During its preparation, the TCRbeta library received unique molecular identifiers. MiXCR, run by TCRdb on the PCR reads, gives a single entry per CDR3 protein. The sample gives 130,000 to 150,000 distinct CDR3 sequences, about 9% of which show up once; around a sixth is in the top ten. The chain joins TRBV20-1 to TRBJ2-7; 9 nucleotides match TRBD2. This TCR came from a female patient aged 2-9 years who had a stem cell transplant for congenital amegakaryocytic thrombocytopenia, so the T cells may come from the graft donor. This specimen was PBMCs, mostly from graft donor cells, taken 180 days after TCRalphabeta/CD19-depleted stem cell transplant. The CDR3: CSGLAGDDEQYF. The CDR3 coding sequence is TGCAGTGGGTTAGCGGGGGACGACGAGCAGTACTTC.